This TCR beta chain comes out of a study of shared clonotypes between healthy human individuals. Study-level findings and limits: Incompleteness in sorted-subset sequencing, despite large depth, was shown by rarefaction.

In the naive CD8 group, cells lacked CD45RO and were positively selected for CCR7, so terminally differentiated effector memory CD45RA+ cells were left out. CDR3 length: 17 residues. V shed 0 bases and J 4 bases; nucleotides not matched to a gene: 3. Germline assignment: CDR1 MGHRA and CDR2 YSYEKL. Genomic DNA per cell subset filled all wells of several immunoSEQ plates. The protocol was immunoSEQ multiplex PCR, while the TCRdb copy is restricted to in-frame clones and leaves out a portion. This table has more than 2 million clones, about 94% appearing once. With regard to this clone: The antigen is unknown. Different DNA sequences within this sample yield the same CDR3.

The receptor was isolated from a man younger than 35 in good health. Sequences were obtained from naive CD8+ T cells sorted from blood. J is TRBJ2-1 and V is TRBV4-1, with 13 nucleotides matching TRBD2. The CDR3 coding sequence is TGCGCCAGCAGCCAAGATGGACTAGCGGGGGCTTACAATGAGCAGTTCTTC. Translating gives CASSQDGLAGAYNEQFF.